The TCR beta chain described here comes from a study of T cells in Graves' hyperthyroidism and ophthalmopathy. Study conclusions and caveats: The model's output predicted ophthalmopathy at a median of around 6.9 months prior to onset. Blood also contained most expanded thyroid clonotypes above 0.001.

Diagnosis relied on clinical symptoms, serum thyroxine and TRAb, thyroid ultrasound and orbital computed tomography. Worth noting for this clonotype: Its target is not known.

In germline, CDR1 is PRHDT, CDR2 FYEKMQ (reference sequence). The CDR3 has 15 residues. V lost 1 base to trimming and J lost 7 bases, with 14 bases between them. Template material for amplifying TCR beta CDR3 regions consisted of RNA transcripts. The study used the HTBI primer set for a first-round RT-PCR of the TCR CDR3. TCRdb reanalysed the multiplex PCR reads using MiXCR and keeps one entry per CDR3 protein. Here the sample spans approximately 740,000 distinct CDR3 sequences, 12% to 15% being singletons. The sample was blood. The rearrangement joins TRBV13 to TRBJ2-1, with a possible D match to TRBD1 (6 bases). The sequence came from a woman aged 18 to 35 with Graves' hyperthyroidism. The CDR3 coding sequence is TGTGCCAGCAGCTTAGACAGGGCCCAGGGTAATGAGCAGTTCTTC. It specifies CASSLDRAQGNEQFF. The variable domain in full, with the rest retrieved from reference TRBV13 and TRBJ2-1, is AAGVIQSPRHLIKEKRETATLKCYPIPRHDTVYWYQQGPGQDPQFLISFYEKMQSDKGSIPDRFSAQQFSDYHSELNMSSLELGDSALYFCASSLDRAQGNEQFFGPGTRLTVL.